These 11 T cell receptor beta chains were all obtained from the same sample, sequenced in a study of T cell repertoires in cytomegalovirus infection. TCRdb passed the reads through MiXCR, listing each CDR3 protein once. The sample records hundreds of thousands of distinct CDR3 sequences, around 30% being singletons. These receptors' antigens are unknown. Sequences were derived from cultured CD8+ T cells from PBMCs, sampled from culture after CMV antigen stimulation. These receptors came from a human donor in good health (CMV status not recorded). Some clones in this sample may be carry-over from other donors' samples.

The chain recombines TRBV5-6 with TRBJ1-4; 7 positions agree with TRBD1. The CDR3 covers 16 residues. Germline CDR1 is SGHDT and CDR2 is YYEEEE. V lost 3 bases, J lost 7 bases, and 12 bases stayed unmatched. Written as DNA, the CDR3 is TGTGCCAGCAGCTCTCGACAGGGAACGATCGCTGAAAAACTGTTTTTT. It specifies CASSSRQGTIAEKLFF.

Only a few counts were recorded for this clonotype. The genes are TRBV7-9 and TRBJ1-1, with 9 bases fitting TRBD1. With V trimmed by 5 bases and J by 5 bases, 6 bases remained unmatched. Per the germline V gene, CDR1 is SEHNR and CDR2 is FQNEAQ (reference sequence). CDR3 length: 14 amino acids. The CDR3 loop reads CASSQQGARTEAFF. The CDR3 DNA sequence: TGTGCCAGCAGCCAACAGGGGGCAAGAACTGAAGCTTTCTTT.

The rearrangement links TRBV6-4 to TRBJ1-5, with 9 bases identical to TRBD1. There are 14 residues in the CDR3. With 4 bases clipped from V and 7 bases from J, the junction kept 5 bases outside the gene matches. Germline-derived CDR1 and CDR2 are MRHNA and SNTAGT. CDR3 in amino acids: CASSARDRAQPQHF. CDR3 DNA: TGTGCCAGCAGTGCCAGGGACAGGGCGCAGCCCCAGCATTTT.

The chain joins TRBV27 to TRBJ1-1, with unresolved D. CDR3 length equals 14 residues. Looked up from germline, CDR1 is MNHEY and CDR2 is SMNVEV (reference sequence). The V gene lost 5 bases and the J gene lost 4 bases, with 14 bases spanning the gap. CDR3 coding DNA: TGTGCCAGCAGTCCTCGGACTCCCGCCACTGAAGCTTTCTTT. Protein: CASSPRTPATEAFF.

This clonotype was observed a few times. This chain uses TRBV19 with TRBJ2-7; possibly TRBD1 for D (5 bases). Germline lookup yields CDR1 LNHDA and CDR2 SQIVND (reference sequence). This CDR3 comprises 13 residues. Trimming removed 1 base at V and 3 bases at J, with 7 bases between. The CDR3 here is CASSIVDSYEQYF. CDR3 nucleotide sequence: TGTGCCAGTAGTATAGTAGACAGCTACGAGCAGTACTTC.

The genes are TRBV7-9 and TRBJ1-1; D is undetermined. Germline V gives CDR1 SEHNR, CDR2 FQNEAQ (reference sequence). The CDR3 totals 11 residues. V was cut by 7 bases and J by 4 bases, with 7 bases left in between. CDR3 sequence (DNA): TGTGCCAGCATCTCCTCCACTGAAGCTTTCTTT. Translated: CASISSTEAFF.

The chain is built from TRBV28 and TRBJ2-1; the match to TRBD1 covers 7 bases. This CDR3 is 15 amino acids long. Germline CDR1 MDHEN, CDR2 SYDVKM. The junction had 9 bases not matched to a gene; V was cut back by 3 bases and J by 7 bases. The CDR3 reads CASSFREGARNEQFF. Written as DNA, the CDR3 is TGTGCCAGCAGTTTTAGAGAGGGGGCTAGAAATGAGCAGTTCTTC.

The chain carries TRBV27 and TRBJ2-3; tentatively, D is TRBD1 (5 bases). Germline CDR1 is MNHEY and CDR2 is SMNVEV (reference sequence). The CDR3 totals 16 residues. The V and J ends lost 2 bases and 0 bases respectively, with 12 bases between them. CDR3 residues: CASSLIGVASTDTQYF. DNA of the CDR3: TGTGCCAGCAGTTTAATAGGGGTGGCTAGCACAGATACGCAGTATTTT.

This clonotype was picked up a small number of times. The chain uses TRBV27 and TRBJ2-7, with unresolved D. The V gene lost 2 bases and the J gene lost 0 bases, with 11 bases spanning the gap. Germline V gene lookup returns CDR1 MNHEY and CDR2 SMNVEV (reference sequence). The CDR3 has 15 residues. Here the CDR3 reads CASSLNQAGSYEQYF. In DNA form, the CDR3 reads TGTGCCAGCAGTTTAAACCAGGCAGGCTCCTACGAGCAGTACTTC.

The CDR3 here is CSVEEGLAGEQFF. The CDR3 coding sequence is TGCAGCGTTGAAGAAGGACTAGCGGGGGAGCAGTTCTTC. The rearrangement links TRBV29-1 to TRBJ2-1; TRBD2 matches 12 bases. Germline V CDR1 and CDR2: SQVTM, ANQGSEA. This CDR3 region has 13 residues. With 0 bases clipped from V and 10 bases from J, the junction kept 1 base outside the gene matches.

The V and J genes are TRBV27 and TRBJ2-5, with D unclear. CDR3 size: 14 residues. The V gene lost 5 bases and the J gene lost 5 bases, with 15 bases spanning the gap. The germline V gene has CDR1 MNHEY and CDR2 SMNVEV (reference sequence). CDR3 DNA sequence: TGTGCCAGCAGTCCCGGACCCATTATGGAGACCCAGTACTTC. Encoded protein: CASSPGPIMETQYF.